Listed below are T cell receptor beta chains from one sample, sequenced in a study of CD4 T cells in relation to SARS-CoV-2 and coronaviruses. This table comes from immunoSEQ multiplex PCR, and its TCRdb copy is limited to in-frame clones, with some not included. In the table there are approximately 36,000 clones, about 80% of which are singletons. These TCRs are of unknown antigen specificity. Sequenced input: naive CD4+ T cells from PBMCs, cultured in vitro. The receptor source for this set is an adult with COVID-19. The CDR3 runs from the conserved cysteine through the conserved F or W. A D gene is named only where the DNA matches it firmly. Size tells how often a clone was seen (once, few, many) or the class of an expanded clone, and some rows leave it out.

once NA TRBJ2-7 15 TRBV4-1 TGCGCCAGCAGCCAAGGGGGACTGCACTCCTACGAGCAGTACTTC CASSQGGLHSYEQYF
NA NA TRBJ2-7 11 TRBV5-8 TGTGCCAGCAGCAAGGACTACGAGCAGTACTTC CASSKDYEQYF
NA NA TRBJ2-3 14 TRBV14 TGTGCCAGCAGCCAAGACGAGGGCACAGATACGCAGTATTTT CASSQDEGTDTQYF
NA TRBD2 TRBJ2-2 14 TRBV5-1 TGCGCCAGCGGCTCTAGCGGAGGTACCGGGGAGCTGTTTTTT CASGSSGGTGELFF
NA NA TRBJ2-7 14 TRBV13 TGTGCCAGCAGCTATGGGACACAATTCTACGAGCAGTACTTC CASSYGTQFYEQYF
NA NA TRBJ1-5 14 TRBV6-5 TGTGCCAGCAGTTCAATGAGGGGAGGTCAGCCCCAGCATTTT CASSSMRGGQPQHF
NA NA TRBJ2-5 12 TRBV10-2 TGCGCCAGCAGGGGGGGTTCGGAGACCCAGTACTTC CASRGGSETQYF
NA NA TRBJ2-3 13 TRBV30 TGTGCCTGGAGTCTGAGTGGCTGGGATACGCAGTATTTT CAWSLSGWDTQYF
once NA TRBJ2-1 13 TRBV12-3/TRBV12-4 TGTGCCAGCAGTTTGGCGGGGCCCAATGAGCAGTTCTTC CASSLAGPNEQFF
NA NA TRBJ1-2 13 TRBV19 TGTGCCAGTAGTATACAGGGAGGTACCGGCTACACCTTC CASSIQGGTGYTF
NA NA TRBJ2-5 15 TRBV7-9 TGTGCCAGCAGCTTATGGGCGGACCTCCAAGAGACCCAGTACTTC CASSLWADLQETQYF
NA TRBD2 TRBJ2-1 15 TRBV27 TGTGCCAGCTCCGGACTAGCGGGAGACTCCAATGAGCAGTTCTTC CASSGLAGDSNEQFF
NA TRBD2 TRBJ2-5 15 TRBV30 TGTGCCTGGAGTGGCGGACTAGCGGGAGTCCAAACCCAGTACTTC CAWSGGLAGVQTQYF
NA NA TRBJ1-5 14 TRBV29-1 TGCAGCGTAGGAACGGGAGCTGACAATCAGCCCCAGCATTTT CSVGTGADNQPQHF
NA NA TRBJ1-6 13 TRBV6-5 TGTGCCAGCGTTCTCAGGGTACATTCACCCCTCCACTTT CASVLRVHSPLHF
NA NA TRBJ2-1 14 TRBV29-1 TGCAGCGTTGAAGGCGAGGTATCCTACAATGAGCAGTTCTTC CSVEGEVSYNEQFF
NA TRBD2 TRBJ2-2 15 TRBV15 TGTGCCACCAGCAGTAGCGGGATCAGCACCGGGGAGCTGTTTTTT CATSSSGISTGELFF
NA NA TRBJ2-3 16 TRBV6-6 TGTGCCAGCAAACTCCGCGGAGGGGGGGTCACAGATACGCAGTATTTT CASKLRGGGVTDTQYF
NA TRBD1 TRBJ2-2 17 TRBV7-9 TGTGCCAGCAGCTTAGAGATTGCAGGGGGCCTGGCCGGGGAGCTGTTTTTT CASSLEIAGGLAGELFF
NA NA TRBJ1-4 14 TRBV28 TGTGCCAGCAGTTCCCTCGGGTCTAATGAAAAACTGTTTTTT CASSSLGSNEKLFF
NA NA TRBJ1-2 13 TRBV5-4 TGTGCCAGCAGCCCCGACGGCAACTATGGCTACACCTTC CASSPDGNYGYTF